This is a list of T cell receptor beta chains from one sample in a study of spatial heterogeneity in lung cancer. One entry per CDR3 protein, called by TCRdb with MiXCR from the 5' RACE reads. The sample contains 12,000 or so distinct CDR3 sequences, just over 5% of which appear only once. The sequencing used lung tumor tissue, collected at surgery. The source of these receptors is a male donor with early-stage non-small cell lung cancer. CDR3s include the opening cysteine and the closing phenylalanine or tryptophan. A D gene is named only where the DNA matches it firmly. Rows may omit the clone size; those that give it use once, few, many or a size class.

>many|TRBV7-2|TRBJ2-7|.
CASSLAGGLPLYEQYF
TGTGCCAGCAGCTTAGCGGGGGGGCTGCCTCTCTACGAGCAGTACTTC
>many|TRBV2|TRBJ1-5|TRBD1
CATSRGGQGGLNQPQHF
TGTGCCACCTCCCGGGGTGGACAGGGAGGTCTCAATCAGCCCCAGCATTTT
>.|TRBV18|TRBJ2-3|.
CASSPVLAGNTDTQYF
TGTGCCAGCTCACCAGTTCTAGCAGGGAACACAGATACGCAGTATTTT
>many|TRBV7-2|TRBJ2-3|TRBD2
CASSLDGRGGQDTQYF
TGTGCCAGCAGCTTAGACGGGCGGGGGGGCCAAGATACGCAGTATTTT
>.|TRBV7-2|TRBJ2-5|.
CASSFNTGQETQYF
TGTGCCAGCAGCTTTAATACAGGCCAAGAGACCCAGTACTTC
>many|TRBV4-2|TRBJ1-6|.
CASSQIANSPLHF
TGTGCCAGCAGCCAGATAGCGAATTCACCCCTCCACTTT
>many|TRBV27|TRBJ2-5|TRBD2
CASKLAGGLATETRYF
TGTGCCAGCAAACTAGCGGGGGGGCTCGCGACAGAGACCCGGTACTTC
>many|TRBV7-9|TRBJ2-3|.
CASSPGPTQYF
TGTGCCAGCAGCCCGGGGCCGACGCAGTATTTT
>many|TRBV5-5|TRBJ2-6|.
CASSLGFTGANVLTF
TGTGCCAGCAGCTTGGGATTTACTGGGGCCAACGTCCTGACTTTC
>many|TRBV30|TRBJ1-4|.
CAWASWQAANEKLFF
TGTGCCTGGGCCTCCTGGCAGGCCGCTAATGAAAAACTGTTTTTT
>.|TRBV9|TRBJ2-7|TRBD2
CASSVGLAGGPPYEQYF
TGTGCCAGCAGCGTAGGCCTAGCGGGGGGCCCCCCCTACGAGCAGTACTTC
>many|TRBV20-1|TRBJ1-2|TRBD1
CSARPGQNYGYTF
TGCAGTGCTAGGCCGGGACAGAACTATGGCTACACCTTC
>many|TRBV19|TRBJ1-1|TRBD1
CASSSQGARANTEAFF
TGTGCCAGTAGTAGTCAGGGGGCGCGTGCCAACACTGAAGCTTTCTTT
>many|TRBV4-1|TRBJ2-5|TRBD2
CASSQGLAQETQYF
TGCGCCAGCAGCCAAGGACTAGCCCAAGAGACCCAGTACTTC
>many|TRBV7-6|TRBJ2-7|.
CASSSGPNYEQYF
TGTGCCAGCAGCTCGGGACCAAACTACGAGCAGTACTTC
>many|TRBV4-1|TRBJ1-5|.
CASSQVGPQEGINQPQHF
TGCGCCAGCAGCCAAGTCGGGCCCCAGGAAGGGATAAATCAGCCCCAGCATTTT
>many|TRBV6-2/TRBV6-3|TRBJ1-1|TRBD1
CASSTQGYTEAFF
TGTGCCAGCAGTACACAGGGGTACACTGAAGCTTTCTTT
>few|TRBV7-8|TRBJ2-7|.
CASSAGQYTYEQYF
TGTGCCAGCAGCGCTGGACAGTATACCTACGAGCAGTACTTC
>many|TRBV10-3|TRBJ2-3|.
CAIRGASTDTQYF
TGTGCCATCCGGGGTGCTAGCACAGATACGCAGTATTTT
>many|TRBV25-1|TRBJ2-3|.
CASSFAGSTDTQYF
TGTGCCAGCAGTTTCGCGGGCAGCACAGATACGCAGTATTTT
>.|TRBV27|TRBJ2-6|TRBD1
CASSWGPGGSGANVLTF
TGTGCCAGCAGTTGGGGGCCAGGGGGCTCTGGGGCCAACGTCCTGACTTTC
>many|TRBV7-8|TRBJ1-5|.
CASSWSRGDQPQHF
TGTGCCAGCAGTTGGTCCAGGGGAGATCAGCCCCAGCATTTT
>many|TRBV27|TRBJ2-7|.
CASRGTRFSYEQYF
TGTGCCAGCAGAGGGACACGTTTCTCCTACGAGCAGTACTTC
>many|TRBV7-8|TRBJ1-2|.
CASSSGTVYGYTF
TGTGCCAGCAGTTCCGGGACGGTCTATGGCTACACCTTC
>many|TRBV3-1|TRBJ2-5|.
CASSLRLAGAETQYF
TGTGCCAGCAGCCTTAGACTAGCAGGGGCAGAGACCCAGTACTTC
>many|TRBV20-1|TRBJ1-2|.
CSASNRPPRAGYTF
TGCAGTGCCAGTAACCGGCCCCCCCGGGCCGGCTACACCTTC
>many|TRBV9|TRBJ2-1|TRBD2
CASSVATSGYYNEQFF
TGTGCCAGCAGCGTAGCTACTAGCGGGTACTACAATGAGCAGTTCTTC
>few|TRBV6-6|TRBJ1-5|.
CASSYLSYNQPQHF
TGTGCCAGCAGTTACTTGAGTTACAATCAGCCCCAGCATTTT
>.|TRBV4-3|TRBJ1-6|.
CASSQARQNNSPLHF
TGCGCCAGCAGCCAAGCTAGGCAGAATAATTCACCCCTCCACTTT
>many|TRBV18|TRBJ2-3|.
CASSPPARDTQYF
TGTGCCAGCTCACCACCAGCCAGAGATACGCAGTATTTT
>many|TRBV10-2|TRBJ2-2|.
CASSESPNTGELFF
TGCGCCAGCAGTGAGTCGCCGAACACCGGGGAGCTGTTTTTT
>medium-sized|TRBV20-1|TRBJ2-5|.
CSARDQGSQETQYF
TGCAGTGCTAGAGATCAGGGTAGCCAAGAGACCCAGTACTTC
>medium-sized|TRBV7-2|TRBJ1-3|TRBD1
CASSRVTGHGNTIYF
TGTGCCAGCAGCCGGGTGACAGGGCACGGAAACACCATATATTTT
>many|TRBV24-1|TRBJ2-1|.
CATSDSGGYFYNEQFF
TGTGCCACCAGTGACTCGGGGGGCTATTTTTACAATGAGCAGTTCTTC
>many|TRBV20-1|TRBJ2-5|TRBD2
CSARDLTSGVETQYF
TGCAGTGCTAGAGATCTGACTAGCGGGGTAGAGACCCAGTACTTC
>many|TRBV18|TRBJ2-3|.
CASSPNHSTDTQYF
TGTGCCAGCTCACCCAACCATAGCACAGATACGCAGTATTTT
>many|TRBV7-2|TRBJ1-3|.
CASSFRAGSGNTIYF
TGTGCCAGCAGCTTTAGGGCGGGTTCTGGAAACACCATATATTTT
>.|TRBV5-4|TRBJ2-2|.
CASSSILKQGGEGGELFF
TGTGCCAGCAGCTCCATACTAAAACAGGGTGGTGAAGGCGGGGAGCTGTTTTTT
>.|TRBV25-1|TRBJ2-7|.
CASTKTGAPYEQYF
TGTGCCAGCACCAAAACGGGGGCTCCCTACGAGCAGTACTTC
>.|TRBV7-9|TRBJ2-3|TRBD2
CASSRLGGSSADTQYF
TGTGCCAGCAGCCGACTGGGAGGGAGCAGCGCAGATACGCAGTATTTT
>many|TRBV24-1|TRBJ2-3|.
CATSYTDTQYF
TGTGCCACCAGTTATACAGATACGCAGTATTTT
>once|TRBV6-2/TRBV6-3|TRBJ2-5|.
CASSRRDPPVAQYF
TGTGCCAGCAGTCGCCGGGACCCACCCGTGGCCCAGTACTTC
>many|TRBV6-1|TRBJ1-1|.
CASSEFRPDGREAFF
TGTGCCAGCAGTGAATTCCGTCCCGACGGCCGAGAAGCTTTCTTT
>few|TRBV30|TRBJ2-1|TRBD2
CAWNREGYNEQFF
TGTGCCTGGAATAGGGAGGGTTACAATGAGCAGTTCTTC
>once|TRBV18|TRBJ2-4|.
CASSHRDLDKNIQYF
TGTGCCAGCTCACACCGGGACTTGGACAAAAACATTCAGTACTTC
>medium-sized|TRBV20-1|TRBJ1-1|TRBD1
CSAREGTGNTEAFF
TGCAGTGCTAGAGAAGGGACAGGAAATACTGAAGCTTTCTTT
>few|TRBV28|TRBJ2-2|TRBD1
CASSLSAGGRTGELFF
TGTGCCAGCAGTTTATCGGCAGGGGGCCGCACCGGGGAGCTGTTTTTT
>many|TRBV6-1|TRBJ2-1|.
CATIHPPYNEQFF
TGTGCCACCATACACCCGCCATACAATGAGCAGTTCTTC
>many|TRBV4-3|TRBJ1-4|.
CASSQGPAAGELFF
TGCGCCAGCAGCCAAGGCCCGGCAGCCGGAGAACTGTTTTTT
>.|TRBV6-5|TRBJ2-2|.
CASSGRPRELFF
TGTGCCAGCTCGGGACGGCCCAGGGAGCTGTTTTTT
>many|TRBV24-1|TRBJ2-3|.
CATSDRISSTDTQYF
TGTGCCACCAGTGATCGGATCTCCAGCACAGATACGCAGTATTTT
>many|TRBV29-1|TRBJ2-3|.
CSVERGSRKDTQYF
TGCAGCGTTGAAAGGGGCAGCCGGAAGGATACGCAGTATTTT
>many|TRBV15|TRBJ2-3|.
CATARRVTDTQYF
TGTGCCACCGCACGGCGGGTGACAGATACGCAGTATTTT
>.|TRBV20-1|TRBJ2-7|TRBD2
CSARVPSGGLYEQYF
TGCAGTGCTAGAGTCCCTAGCGGGGGGTTATACGAGCAGTACTTC
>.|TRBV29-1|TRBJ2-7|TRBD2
CSVAGTSGGPTYEQYF
TGCAGCGTGGCCGGGACTAGCGGGGGGCCAACCTACGAGCAGTACTTC
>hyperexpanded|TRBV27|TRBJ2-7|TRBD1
CASSLNRGYEQYF
TGTGCCAGCAGTTTAAACAGGGGGTACGAGCAGTACTTC
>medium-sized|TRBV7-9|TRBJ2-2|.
CASSLGFTGTPGELFF
TGTGCCAGCAGCTTAGGATTTACAGGGACACCCGGGGAGCTGTTTTTT
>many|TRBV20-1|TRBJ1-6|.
CSARDPGAPLHF
TGCAGTGCTAGAGACCCCGGAGCACCCCTCCACTTT